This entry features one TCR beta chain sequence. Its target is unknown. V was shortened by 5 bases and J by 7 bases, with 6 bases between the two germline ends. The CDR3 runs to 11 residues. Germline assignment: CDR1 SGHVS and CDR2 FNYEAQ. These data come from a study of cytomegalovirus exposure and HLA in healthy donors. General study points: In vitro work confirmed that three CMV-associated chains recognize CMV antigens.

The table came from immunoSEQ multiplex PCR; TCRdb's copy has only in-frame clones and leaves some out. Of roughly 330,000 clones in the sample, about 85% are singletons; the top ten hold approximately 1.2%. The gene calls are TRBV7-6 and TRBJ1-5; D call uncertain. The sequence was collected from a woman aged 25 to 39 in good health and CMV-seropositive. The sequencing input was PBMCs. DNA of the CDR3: TGTGCCAGCAGCGCCGTACAGCCCCAGCATTTT. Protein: CASSAVQPQHF.